Below are 8 T cell receptor beta chains sequenced from a single sample in a study of Graves' ophthalmopathy and Graves' hyperthyroidism. RNA transcripts provided the template for amplifying TCR beta CDR3 regions. First-round RT-PCR with HTBI primers preceded a second-round multiplex PCR. TCRdb ran MiXCR on the multiplex PCR reads and lists one entry per CDR3 protein. Among more than 1,000,000 distinct CDR3 sequences, 35% to 40% were seen once, and the ten largest hold around 10%. The sample was peripheral blood or thyroid tissue (not recorded which). The receptor source for this set is an adult man with Graves' hyperthyroidism.

This clonotype was picked up many times. J is TRBJ2-5 and V is TRBV5-8; either TRBD1 or TRBD2 may supply D (6 bases each). The CDR3 is made up of 15 amino acids. The V end was cut by 4 bases, the J end by 1 base, with 14 bases between. Germline V gives CDR1 SGHTS, CDR2 YDEGEE. CDR3 DNA sequence: TGTGCCAGCAGCCCGGGGGCAGGGAGCCAAGAGACCCAGTACTTC. Translation: CASSPGAGSQETQYF.

This chain uses TRBV25-1 with TRBJ2-5, with D perhaps TRBD1 (6 bases). V was trimmed by 6 bases and J by 5 bases, leaving 19 bases between them. The V gene's germline CDR1 is MGHDK and CDR2 SYGVNS. This CDR3 comprises 15 residues. In nucleotides, the CDR3 is TGTGCCAGCAGACCTACAACAGGGCAGTTTGAGACCCAGTACTTC. Its translation: CASRPTTGQFETQYF.

This clonotype was seen at least ten times. The V and J genes are TRBV20-1 and TRBJ1-4; no clear D. V lost 4 bases to trimming and J lost 4 bases, with 10 bases between them. The germline CDR1 and CDR2 sequences are DFQATT and SNEGSKA (reference sequence). The CDR3 totals 13 residues. Here the CDR3 DNA reads TGCAGTGCTATGCGGCTGATTAATGAAAAACTGTTTTTT. As protein: CSAMRLINEKLFF.

V gene TRBV2 combines with J gene TRBJ2-3, with D unresolved. V shed 7 bases and J shed 6 bases, with 17 bases lying between them. CDR3 length: 14 residues. Germline-derived CDR1 and CDR2 are SNHLY and FYNNEI. CDR3 protein: CASTARQVLDTQYF. CDR3 in DNA: TGTGCCAGCACCGCCCGGCAGGTATTGGATACGCAGTATTTT. Using reference TRBV2 and TRBJ2-3 for the parts outside the CDR3, the full variable domain is EPEVTQTPSHQVTQMGQEVILRCVPISNHLYFYWYRQILGQKVEFLVSFYNNEISEKSEIFDDQFSVERPDGSNFTLKIRSTKLEDSAMYFCASTARQVLDTQYFGPGTRLTVL.

This chain uses TRBV12-3 or TRBV12-4 with TRBJ2-7; tentative D call: TRBD1 (6 bases). V was trimmed by 2 bases and J by 3 bases, leaving 14 bases between them. The CDR3 totals 15 residues. This CDR3 reads CASSLWGTTDYEQYF. The CDR3 DNA sequence: TGTGCCAGCAGTTTATGGGGGACAACCGACTACGAGCAGTACTTC.

In its sample, this clonotype was seen a few times. J is TRBJ2-6 and V is TRBV6-5; D gene ambiguous. The CDR3 contains 17 residues. V gave up 5 bases and J gave up 0 bases, with 14 bases separating them. Germline V gene lookup returns CDR1 MNHEY and CDR2 SVGAGI. The CDR3 here is CASSPKTRISGANVLTF. In nucleotides, the CDR3 is TGTGCCAGCAGTCCCAAAACGCGGATCTCTGGGGCCAACGTCCTGACTTTC.

This clonotype was found many times. This sequence joins TRBV7-9 and TRBJ2-7; D is unresolved. Per the germline V gene, CDR1 is SEHNR and CDR2 is FQNEAQ (reference sequence). V shed 5 bases and J shed 4 bases, with 9 bases lying between them. The CDR3 extends over 12 amino acids. The CDR3 bases are TGTGCCAGCAGCAAAGTCGGGTACGAGCAGTACTTC. This sequence encodes CASSKVGYEQYF. Complete variable domain (other parts from reference TRBV7-9 and TRBJ2-7): DTGVSQNPRHKITKRGQNVTFRCDPISEHNRLYWYRQTLGQGPEFLTYFQNEAQLEKSRLLSDRFSAERPKGSFSTLEIQRTEQGDSAMYLCASSKVGYEQYFGPGTRLTVT.

About this clonotype itself: This may stem from a read error, because a much larger clone lies one nucleotide away. The chain employs TRBV19 and TRBJ2-7, with a possible D match to TRBD2 (5 bases). Germline assignment: CDR1 LNHDA and CDR2 SQIVND (reference sequence). This CDR3 is 16 amino acids long. The CDR3 DNA reads TGTGCCAGTAGTACCACGACACTTGGCGGGTCCTACGGGCAGTACTTC. It encodes CASSTTTLGGSYGQYF.